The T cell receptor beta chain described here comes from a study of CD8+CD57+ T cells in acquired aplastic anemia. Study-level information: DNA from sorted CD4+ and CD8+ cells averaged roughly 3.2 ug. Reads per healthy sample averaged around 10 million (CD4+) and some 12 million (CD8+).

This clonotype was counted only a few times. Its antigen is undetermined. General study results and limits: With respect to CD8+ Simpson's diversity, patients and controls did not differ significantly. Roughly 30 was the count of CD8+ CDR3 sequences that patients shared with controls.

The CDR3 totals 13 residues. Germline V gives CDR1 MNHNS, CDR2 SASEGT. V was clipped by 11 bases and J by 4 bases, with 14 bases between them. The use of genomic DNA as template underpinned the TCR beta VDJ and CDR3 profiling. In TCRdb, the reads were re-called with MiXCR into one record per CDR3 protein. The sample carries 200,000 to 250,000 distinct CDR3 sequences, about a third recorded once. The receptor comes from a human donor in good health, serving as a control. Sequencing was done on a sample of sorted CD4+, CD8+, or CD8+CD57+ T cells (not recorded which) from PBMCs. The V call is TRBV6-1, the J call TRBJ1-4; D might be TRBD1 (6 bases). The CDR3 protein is CAVKTGHNEKLFF. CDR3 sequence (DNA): TGTGCCGTAAAGACAGGTCATAATGAAAAACTGTTTTTT.